The clone carrying this T cell receptor (beta chain) was observed many times. The data originate from a study of spatial heterogeneity in lung cancer. Study-level information: Sequencing consistently turned up more beta-chain sequences than alpha-chain sequences.

Regarding time point: sample taken at primary tumor resection. A total of approximately 77 untreated early-stage non-small cell lung cancer patients served as donors. Whole RNA came from tumor, nontumor lung or frozen PBMC and was sequenced without being sorted. The CDR3 has 13 amino acids. V lost 4 bases and J lost 10, with 15 bases in between. Germline CDR1 is SGHDT and CDR2 is YYEEEE. The study tagged each TCR cDNA molecule with a unique molecular identifier. TCRdb re-analysed the 5' RACE reads in MiXCR, keeping a single row per CDR3 protein. Of about 38,000 distinct CDR3 sequences detected, 6% to 8% appear once; the ten largest clones hold 28%.

The specimen comprised PBMCs, sampled at surgery. The sequence derives from a male donor with early-stage non-small cell lung cancer. V gene TRBV5-6 combines with J gene TRBJ2-1; no definite D call. Here the CDR3 DNA reads TGTGCCAGCAGCGCCCCCGATTTTGGCGAGCAGTTCTTC. It is translated as CASSAPDFGEQFF.